This T cell receptor beta chain emerged from a study of CD8+ T cells in alopecia areata (dated by TCRdb to about 2018). In the study overall: The treated patients, all with moderate-to-severe alopecia areata, were enrolled in an open-label pilot trial of oral tofacitinib given at 5 to 10 mg twice daily. Tofacitinib was administered for 6 to 18 months, and 6 months of follow-up off drug were then conducted to assess delayed response and recurrence. For the treated patients, the SALT score, which quantifies what percentage of scalp surface area is affected, served as the measure of disease severity. To study T cell clonal expansion in alopecia areata, the researchers applied high-throughput TCRbeta sequencing to both the C3H/HeJ mouse model and human patients. On the human side, TCRbeta sequencing was run on scalp tissue and on sorted CD4+ and CD8+ peripheral blood T cells from healthy controls and from alopecia areata patients with either patchy or totalis/universalis disease. Patients on tofacitinib were biopsied at baseline and after 4 and 24 weeks of treatment, and several of the patients also had a later scalp biopsy. Scalp clonality was compared among normal scalp (n=4), patchy alopecia areata scalp (n=8), and alopecia totalis/universalis scalp (n=8). RNA was obtained with the PAXgene miRNA kit for fixed scalp, the miRNeasy kit for PBMCs, and the RNeasy kit for mouse skin. Amplification of TCRbeta CDR3 regions was done by immunoSEQ multiplex PCR using 35 Vbeta forward primers and 13 Jbeta reverse primers.

Study-wide conclusions, independent of this receptor: With tofacitinib, both scalp clonality and the number of expanded CD8+ clones among the top 100 scalp clones went down significantly. Many expanded lesional clones were found to persist in scalp and blood during tofacitinib treatment, and relapse after treatment cessation may be partly explained by this persistence. Unlike mouse skin, which is dominated by gammadelta T cells, normal human skin has resident alphabeta T cells that are also sequenced, and this complicates analysis of the scalp TCR repertoire. Because the treated cohort was small and included a single nonresponder, larger studies are needed to assess links between baseline CD8+ expansion and response. Higher clonality and more expanded CD8+ clones were observed in lesional scalp than in normal scalp, particularly in alopecia totalis/universalis, a finding suggestive of antigenic drive. TCR sequences shared between patients were less clear than in mice, possibly partly because of HLA diversity in the patient population.

In the paper's terms, the time point label means: approximately 4 weeks on oral tofacitinib. The treatment or condition label of this sample denotes: oral pan-JAK inhibitor, 5-10 mg twice daily. Lesional scalp punch biopsies and peripheral blood were obtained from alopecia areata patients. After PBMCs were isolated by density centrifugation and stained for CD3, CD4 and CD8, a FACSAria was used to sort CD4+ and CD8+ T cells. The trim is 5 bases for V and 15 bases for J, with a gap of 20 bases between the germline ends. Based on the germline V gene, the CDR1 and CDR2 sequences are MDHEN and SYDVKM. The CDR3, cysteine through phenylalanine, is 14 amino acids long. Only the CDR3 DNA stays, 42 bases, in frame from base 1. This clone has only a few counts. Its binding antigen is unknown. Base qualities are missing; no much larger clone stands one base away. Libraries came from the immunoSEQ multiplex PCR assay. To provide template for TCR sequencing, every sample had RNA extracted and reverse transcribed into cDNA. First-strand cDNA was synthesized using SuperScript III with a 2:1 mix of oligo-dT and random hexamers. A synthetic immune receptor repertoire was used to assess amplification bias, and residual bias was removed computationally. The authors' pipeline ran thus. After raw reads were preprocessed to remove errors, the CDR3 was defined following IMGT conventions as running from the conserved cysteine to phenylalanine. Clonality was computed by normalizing Shannon entropy by log2 of the number of productive unique TCRs and subtracting the result from 1. Scalp TCRbeta sequences were cross-referenced with sorted blood CD4 and CD8 repertoires so that the CD4 or CD8 identity of scalp clones could be inferred. In its TCRdb copy, this immuneACCESS table keeps in-frame sequences only and misses some clones. Where compared with another copy, unresolved V genes explain less than half of these, and the others have no known cause. V, J and clone size derive from that table, while D and trimming were established from the DNA sequence. The sample has 100,000 to 150,000 clones on record, roughly 55% of them singletons. Approximately 5.1% of the sample is in the top ten clones.

The V and J genes are TRBV28 and TRBJ1-6, with no D gene named confidently. Source: CD4+ T cells sorted from blood, taken at week 4, from a patient treated with tofacitinib. The receptor was isolated from a human donor with alopecia areata. The DNA sequence is given as TGTGCCAGCAGTGACGCCCGGGCCCCAGTTGACCTCCACTTT. Translated, it reads CASSDARAPVDLHF.